The 22 T cell receptor beta chains in this list originate from one sample, sequenced in a study of tissue T cells after allogeneic stem cell transplantation. Using immunoSEQ multiplex PCR, the repertoire was profiled, and TCRdb retains in-frame clones only, with some absent. This sample has under 1,200 clones, with roughly half found just once. Indicated time point: mouse harvest day 14 after allogeneic transplant. Each mouse received 10^7 T-cell-depleted marrow cells plus 10^6 splenic CD5+ T cells by tail vein. The sample comprised spleen. All receptors come from a female BALB/c mouse given C57BL/6 T cells with graft-versus-host disease after an allogeneic hematopoietic cell transplant.

This clone is hyperexpanded within its sample. Gene and germline names: mouse. The missing CDR3 end, 1 residue past where the read stops, is filled in from the germline J gene. The chain joins TRBV19 to TRBJ2-5, with a possible D match to TRBD2 (6 bases). The CDR3 extends over 14 amino acids. Germline CDR1 and CDR2: FNHDT and SITEND (reference sequence). V shed 2 bases and J shed 1 base, with 8 bases lying between them. The DNA read from the CDR3 is TGTGCCAGCAGTATCTGGGGCTACCAAGACACCCAGTAC. Translating it yields CASSIWGYQDTQY. The full CDR3 protein reads CASSIWGYQDTQYF.

Concerning this clone itself: Gene names are mouse gene names. The read halts 1 residue ahead of the CDR3 end, with the missing end drawn from the germline J gene. The V call is TRBV16, the J call TRBJ1-6; D ambiguous. Being an ORF, TRBJ1-6 has a function that is uncertain. Germline CDR1 is SGHSA and CDR2 is FRNQAP. The CDR3 is 13 residues long. Trimming left V 0 bases short and J 4 bases short, with 1 base between. The CDR3 region is CASSLEYNSPLYF. The CDR3 bases that were read are TGTGCAAGCAGCTTAGAGTATAATTCGCCCCTCTAC.

As to this clone: Gene and germline names: mouse. The DNA ends 1 residue before the CDR3 does, and the rest of the CDR3 is filled in from the germline J gene. The chain has TRBV26 and TRBJ1-1; 10 bases line up with TRBD1. Unmatched junction bases numbered 2, after V lost 6 bases and J lost 1 base. CDR1 and CDR2 (germline): KGHPV, FQNQEV (reference sequence). The CDR3 is 14 amino acids. CDR3 bases read: TGTGCCAGCAGGCGGACAGGGGGAAACACAGAAGTCTTC. It is translated as CASRRTGGNTEVF. The entire CDR3 is CASRRTGGNTEVFF.

This clone is deemed large. Gene names and germline refer to mouse. The read ends 1 residue early relative to the CDR3; the germline J gene fills the gap. The chain has TRBV12-2 and TRBJ2-7; TRBD2 aligns across 11 bases. The germline CDR1 and CDR2 sequences are SGHLS and HYDKME. Trimming cost V 4 bases and J 5 bases; bases outside gene matches: 9. This CDR3 is built from 15 residues. The CDR3 here is CASSPDWGASNEQYF. The covered CDR3 bases are TGTGCCAGCTCGCCGGACTGGGGGGCTTCCAATGAACAGTAC.

Remarks on this clone: Mouse names are used for the genes. The DNA ends 1 residue before the CDR3 does, and the rest of the CDR3 is filled in from the germline J gene. The chain uses TRBV4 and TRBJ2-4; no reliable D call. The length of the CDR3 is 12 residues. The germline CDR1 and CDR2 sequences are LGHDT and YNNKQL (reference sequence). With 3 bases removed from V and 1 base from J, the gap between germline ends came to 2 bases. Partial CDR3 DNA: TGTGCCAGCAGCTACGGTCAAAACACCTTGTAC. Its protein product is CASSYGQNTLY. The whole CDR3 is CASSYGQNTLYF.

This clone has more than one count but fewer than ten. Gene names and germline refer to mouse. Read coverage stops 1 residue before the CDR3 terminus; the germline J gene supplies the remainder. V and J are TRBV17 and TRBJ2-7, with 7 nucleotides matching TRBD2. The germline gives CDR1 MNHDT, CDR2 YYDKIL. The J segment lost 4 bases and the V segment lost 3 bases, leaving 6 bases of the junction unmatched. This CDR3 has 14 residues. The DNA read from the CDR3 is TGTGCTAGCAGTAGTTGGGGGGAAGGGTATGAACAGTAC. Its translation: CASSSWGEGYEQY. The full CDR3 is CASSSWGEGYEQYF.

A word on this clone: The gene symbols are mouse symbols. The sequenced fragment ends 1 residue before the CDR3 boundary, so the rest is inferred from the germline J gene. This chain uses TRBV14 with TRBJ2-2; no reliable D call. The germline V and J ends were trimmed by 4 bases and 1 base, with 5 bases remaining between them. The CDR3 has 13 residues. Germline CDR1 SGHDT, CDR2 FRDEAV. Incomplete CDR3 DNA: TGTGCCAGCAGTACAAGAAACACCGGGCAGCTCTAC. Its translation: CASSTRNTGQLY. The full CDR3 reads CASSTRNTGQLYF.

Worth noting for this clone: Here the gene names and germline are mouse. The sequence runs out 1 residue before the end of the CDR3; the remainder is reconstructed from the germline J gene. V gene TRBV31 combines with J gene TRBJ2-4; 10 bases match TRBD2. The CDR3 length is 16 residues. Germline CDR1 reads GKSSPN; CDR2 reads SITVG. V trimming: 0 bases; J trimming: 6 bases; junction bases outside the gene matches: 9. The CDR3 loop reads CAWSLESGGARNTLYF. CDR3 bases read: TGTGCCTGGAGTCTAGAATCTGGGGGGGCGCGCAACACCTTGTAC.

On this clone itself: Gene names and germline refer to mouse. The DNA ends 1 residue before the CDR3 does, and the rest of the CDR3 is filled in from the germline J gene. V usage is TRBV13-3 and J usage is TRBJ1-3, with D possibly matching TRBD1 (5 bases). The ends were cut back, 3 bases at V and 8 bases at J, with 9 bases in the middle. Germline-derived CDR1 and CDR2 are NNHDY and SYVADS. The CDR3 length is 12 residues. The CDR3 loop reads CASSGTRYTLYF. The CDR3 bases that were read are TGTGCCAGCAGTGGGACACGGTATACGCTCTAT.

In regard to this clone: Any gene name here is a mouse gene name. The CDR3 end is not reached by the read, which stops 1 residue before it; the germline J gene fills it in. V gene TRBV3 combines with J gene TRBJ2-7; D remains ambiguous. The ends were cut back, 1 base at V and 4 bases at J, with 5 bases in the middle. This CDR3 is 12 amino acids long. The germline V gene has CDR1 SNHLY and CDR2 FYNGKV (reference sequence). The part of the CDR3 DNA that was read is TGTGCCAGCAGCTTAGAGGGATATGAACAGTAC. Protein: CASSLEGYEQY. The entire CDR3 is CASSLEGYEQYF.

This clone appeared a single time. Genes and germline are mouse. Read coverage stops 1 residue before the CDR3 terminus; the germline J gene supplies the remainder. The chain combines TRBV13-2 with TRBJ2-4, with 13 bases that match TRBD2. Germline CDR1 NNHNN, CDR2 SYGAGS (reference sequence). The CDR3 has 15 residues. V was pared by 3 bases and J by 4 bases, with 2 bases of the junction left unmatched. CDR3 bases read: TGTGCCAGCGGTGGGGACTGGGGGGGGGAAAACACCTTGTAC. Encoded protein: CASGGDWGGENTLY. In full, the CDR3 reads CASGGDWGGENTLYF.

By share, this clone counts as hyperexpanded. Gene names are mouse gene names. The read ends 1 residue before the CDR3 terminus; that terminus is restored from the germline J gene. The chain uses TRBV12-1 and TRBJ2-7; D may be TRBD1 (6 bases). The CDR3 spans 13 residues. The germline V and J ends were trimmed by 6 bases and 0 bases, with 11 bases remaining between them. CDR1 is SGHSN, CDR2 HYEKVE, per germline. Partial CDR3 DNA: TGTGCCAGCGACCGGGACAACTCCTATGAACAGTAC. Its translation: CASDRDNSYEQY. The full CDR3 reads CASDRDNSYEQYF.

Note on this clone: Here the gene names and germline are mouse. The read terminates 1 residue before the CDR3 end, so the remaining end is supplied by the germline J gene. This chain connects TRBV3 to TRBJ1-4; TRBD1 agrees at 7 bases. The CDR3 runs 15 residues. With 2 bases clipped from V and 1 base from J, the junction kept 1 base outside the gene matches. The germline V gene encodes CDR1 SNHLY and CDR2 FYNGKV (reference sequence). The sequenced part of the CDR3 DNA is TGTGCCAGCAGCTTAAACAGGGGTTCCAACGAAAGATTATTT. Amino acid sequence: CASSLNRGSNERLF. The CDR3, in full, reads CASSLNRGSNERLFF.

As regards this clone: Gene labels here are mouse ones. The CDR3 end falls 1 residue outside the read, so it is completed with the germline J gene. V is TRBV13-1 and J is TRBJ1-1; no reliable D call. V was pared by 0 bases and J by 3 bases, with 6 bases between. CDR1 is NSHNY, CDR2 SYGAGN, per germline. The CDR3 runs 13 residues. The CDR3: CASSDDWDTEVFF. The CDR3 DNA, read in part, is TGTGCCAGCAGTGATGATTGGGACACAGAAGTCTTC.

Of note for this clone: Any gene name here is a mouse gene name. The read falls 1 residue short of the CDR3 end, and the missing part is taken from the germline J gene. The chain carries TRBV24 and TRBJ1-4, with no clear D. V was trimmed by 7 bases and J by 0 bases, leaving 6 bases between them. The CDR3 totals 13 residues. Germline values: CDR1 KGHTA, CDR2 FRNEEI. The CDR3 reads CASKGFSNERLFF. Partial CDR3 DNA: TGTGCCAGCAAGGGATTTTCCAACGAAAGATTATTT.

As regards this clone: Gene names and germline refer to mouse. The CDR3 end falls 1 residue outside the read, so it is completed with the germline J gene. V and J are TRBV4 and TRBJ2-7; 8 bases are shared with TRBD2. Unmatched junction bases numbered 2, after V lost 3 bases and J lost 4 bases. Germline CDR1 LGHDT, CDR2 YNNKQL (reference sequence). The CDR3 extends over 13 amino acids. The sequenced part of the CDR3 DNA is TGTGCCAGCAGCTACCGGGACTGGTATGAACAGTAC. Encoded protein: CASSYRDWYEQY. The entire CDR3 sequence reads CASSYRDWYEQYF.

This clone was observed once. A far larger clone is just one base off, so this is likely a read error. The gene names given are mouse names. The missing CDR3 end, 1 residue past where the read stops, is filled in from the germline J gene. This chain connects TRBV4 to TRBJ2-3; TRBD2 matches at 7 bases. J lost 4 bases, V lost 4 bases, and 8 bases had no gene match. CDR1 and CDR2 from the germline V gene are LGHDT and YNNKQL (reference sequence). The CDR3 spans 15 residues. CDR3 sequence reads: CASSFGLAGPETLYF. The part of the CDR3 DNA that was read is TGTGCCAGCAGCTTCGGACTGGCGGGTCCAGAAACGCTGTAT.

As to this clone: The genes are named according to mouse. The read ends 1 residue shy of where the CDR3 ends; the end is completed using the germline J gene. V usage is TRBV13-3 and J usage is TRBJ2-7; TRBD1 matches 11 bases. CDR1 is NNHDY and CDR2 is SYVADS in the germline V gene. The CDR3 contains 13 residues. Germline trimming cut 6 bases from V and 7 bases from J; bases unmatched to any gene: 6. The CDR3 bases that were read are TGTGCCAGCACCCCGGACAGGGGGCGAGAACAGTAC. It encodes CASTPDRGREQY. The entire CDR3 sequence reads CASTPDRGREQYF.

As regards this clone: Each gene name is a mouse one. The CDR3 extends 1 residue past the end of the read, so its final part is completed from the germline J gene. The V and J genes are TRBV5 and TRBJ2-5, with D hard to call. V dropped 0 bases and J dropped 0 bases, with 7 bases sitting between them. Germline CDR1 and CDR2: LGHNA and YNLKQL (reference sequence). CDR3 length: 15 amino acids. This CDR3 is CASSQDGTNQDTQYF. Incomplete CDR3 DNA: TGTGCCAGCAGCCAAGATGGAACTAACCAAGACACCCAGTAC.

This clone is deemed large. Gene names refer to mouse genes. The DNA ends 1 residue before the CDR3 does, and the rest of the CDR3 is filled in from the germline J gene. The genes are TRBV2 and TRBJ2-7, with 9 bases that match TRBD2. Germline CDR1 is LGHNA and CDR2 is YSYQKL. This CDR3 spans 14 amino acids. Germline trimming cut 2 bases from V and 3 bases from J; bases unmatched to any gene: 2. The CDR3 DNA, read in part, is TGTGCCAGCAGCCAAAACTGGGGGGACTATGAACAGTAC. Translated, it gives CASSQNWGDYEQY. The whole CDR3 sequence is CASSQNWGDYEQYF.

As for this clone: Mouse gene names apply. The read ends 1 residue early relative to the CDR3; the germline J gene fills the gap. This rearrangement joins TRBV19 to TRBJ2-7; TRBD2 matches 10 bases. The CDR3 is 13 residues long. Trimming at V came to 2 bases and at J to 6 bases, leaving 2 bases not matched to a gene. Germline V lookup: CDR1 FNHDT, CDR2 SITEND (reference sequence). The CDR3 protein is CASSILGGPEQYF. CDR3 bases read: TGTGCCAGCAGTATCCTGGGGGGGCCTGAACAGTAC.

Within the sample, this clone is large. Each gene name is a mouse one. The CDR3 extends 1 residue past the end of the read, so its final part is completed from the germline J gene. V and J are TRBV29 and TRBJ2-5, with a possible D match to TRBD1 (5 bases). The CDR3 consists of 12 residues. The germline V gene has CDR1 MSHET and CDR2 SYDVDS. Trimming removed 4 bases at V and 6 bases at J, with 8 bases between. CDR3 protein: CASSSGRDTQYF. The covered CDR3 bases are TGTGCTAGCAGTTCAGGGAGGGACACCCAGTAC.